Presented here are 25 T cell receptor beta chains from one specimen sequenced in a study of blood T cells in healthy people across ages. It was with a sample-barcoded 5' primer and a J-beta primer mix that a second PCR of roughly 7 to 12 cycles was run. TCRdb reprocessed the 5' RACE reads via MiXCR and lists one record per CDR3 protein. The repertoire holds about 1.1 million distinct CDR3 sequences, with 35% to 40% as singletons. Input material: blood. The receptors derive from a man between 18 and 35 years old in good health.

The chain links TRBV4-2 to TRBJ2-5; TRBD2 aligns across 11 bases. Germline-derived CDR1 and CDR2 are LGHNA and YNFKEQ. With V trimmed by 2 bases and J by 11 bases, 16 bases remained unmatched. CDR3 length: 17 amino acids. The CDR3 is CASSQPGTSGGVNEQYF. The CDR3 region has the DNA TGTGCCAGCAGCCAACCAGGGACTAGCGGAGGGGTCAATGAGCAGTACTTC.

The chain uses TRBV27 and TRBJ1-1; D perhaps matches TRBD1 (6 bases). This CDR3 has 16 amino acids. Trimming shortened V by 2 bases and J by 6 bases, and 19 bases separated the two germline ends. CDR1 and CDR2 from the germline V gene are MNHEY and SMNVEV (reference sequence). The CDR3 DNA is TGTGCCAGCAGTTTAGGGGGCGCCGTTATTGGTTCTGAAGCTTTCTTT. This sequence encodes CASSLGGAVIGSEAFF.

This clonotype was observed many times. The V gene is TRBV9, the J gene TRBJ1-2; 7 bases are a match to TRBD1. Trimming removed 0 bases from V and 4 bases from J; junction bases left unmatched: 9. The V gene's germline CDR1 is SGDLS and CDR2 YYNGEE. This CDR3 is built from 16 residues. The CDR3 DNA follows: TGTGCCAGCAGCGTAGGGAGACAGGGTCTCTCCTATGGCTACACCTTC. Protein product: CASSVGRQGLSYGYTF.

This clonotype was found a few times. The chain uses TRBV27 and TRBJ2-1; D might be TRBD1 or TRBD2, each matching 5 bases. V lost 5 bases to trimming and J lost 5 bases, with 13 bases between them. The V gene's germline CDR1 is MNHEY and CDR2 SMNVEV (reference sequence). This CDR3 region has 14 residues. In DNA form, the CDR3 reads TGTGCCAGCAGTGTACGGGACCAAAACAATGAGCAGTTCTTC. This encodes CASSVRDQNNEQFF.

This clonotype appeared once. The CDR3 DNA follows: TGTGCCATCAGTGAGTCGAACGGCGGGGGCGATGGCTACACCTTC. This codes for CAISESNGGGDGYTF. The chain has TRBV10-3 and TRBJ1-2; D might be TRBD1 (6 bases). Trimming took off 0 bases at V and 6 bases at J, with 14 bases between the two ends. The germline CDR1 and CDR2 sequences are ENHRY and SYGVKD. CDR3 size: 15 residues.

The CDR3 DNA follows: TGTGCCAGCAGCTTAGGTCCCGCCGGGACAGGACTTGCTTCACCCCTCCACTTT. Translating gives CASSLGPAGTGLASPLHF. This sequence joins TRBV7-6 and TRBJ1-6; 8 bases align to TRBD1. Germline CDR1 is SGHVS and CDR2 is FNYEAQ. With V trimmed by 1 base and J by 9 bases, 14 bases remained unmatched. The CDR3 consists of 18 residues.

For this clonotype: The junction departs from germline at one end; a sequencing error may be responsible. The V gene is TRBV12-3 or TRBV12-4, the J gene TRBJ2-3; a weak D match, TRBD2 (5 bases). This CDR3 region has 13 residues. DNA for the CDR3: TGTGCCAGCAGTGTAGCGCCCAGGGATACGCAGTATTTT. Protein sequence: CASSVAPRDTQYF.

The chain couples TRBV7-2 to TRBJ1-1, with no clear D. Trimming pared 4 bases from V and 0 bases from J, leaving 15 bases between. Germline assignment: CDR1 SGHTA and CDR2 FQGNSA. There are 16 residues in the CDR3. The CDR3 nucleotides read TGTGCCAGCAGCTCCACTCAGGACGGGTTGAACACTGAAGCTTTCTTT. It yields the protein CASSSTQDGLNTEAFF.

In its sample, this clonotype was seen a few times. This sequence joins TRBV6-2 or TRBV6-3 and TRBJ2-1; TRBD2 matches 13 bases. V lost 2 bases and J lost 7; bases outside the gene matches: 5. CDR3 size: 16 residues. Germline values: CDR1 MNHEY, CDR2 SVGEGT. CDR3 in amino acids: CASSYRGLAGNNEQFF. The CDR3 nucleotides are TGTGCCAGCAGTTACAGGGGACTAGCGGGGAATAATGAGCAGTTCTTC.

This clonotype was observed at least ten times. This chain joins TRBV2 and TRBJ1-4; D is unclear. The CDR3 totals 13 residues. Germline V gene sequence: CDR1 SNHLY, CDR2 FYNNEI. V dropped 8 bases and J dropped 4 bases, with 11 bases sitting between them. The CDR3 region is CASRRSFNEKLFF. CDR3 bases: TGTGCCAGCCGGAGAAGCTTTAATGAAAAACTGTTTTTT. Full variable domain (outside the CDR3, taken from reference TRBV2 and TRBJ1-4): EPEVTQTPSHQVTQMGQEVILRCVPISNHLYFYWYRQILGQKVEFLVSFYNNEISEKSEIFDDQFSVERPDGSNFTLKIRSTKLEDSAMYFCASRRSFNEKLFFGSGTQLSVL.

The CDR3 DNA reads as TGTGCCAGCAGCCCGTCCGGAGTCGGCAATTCACCCCTCCACTTT. Translated, it gives CASSPSGVGNSPLHF. The rearrangement joins TRBV7-2 to TRBJ1-6; no clear D. The CDR3 is made up of 15 amino acids. From germline, CDR1 is SGHTA and CDR2 FQGNSA. Trimming took off 5 bases at V and 7 bases at J, with 15 bases between the two ends.

V gene TRBV20-1 combines with J gene TRBJ1-5, with 10 bases lining up with TRBD1. The V and J ends lost 4 bases and 3 bases, in that order; junction bases with no gene match: 9. The CDR3 is made up of 16 amino acids. Looked up from germline, CDR1 is DFQATT and CDR2 is SNEGSKA (reference sequence). This CDR3 is CSATTVGTGDNQPQHF. CDR3 in DNA: TGCAGTGCTACAACCGTCGGGACAGGGGACAATCAGCCCCAGCATTTT.

This clonotype was detected a few times. The chain couples TRBV5-1 to TRBJ2-3, with D perhaps TRBD2 (6 bases). CDR1 and CDR2 from the germline V gene are SGHRS and YFSETQ. V was shortened by 0 bases and J by 6 bases, with 11 bases between the two germline ends. There are 14 residues in the CDR3. CDR3 residues: CASSLAGVEDTQYF. CDR3 coding DNA: TGCGCCAGCAGCTTGGCGGGGGTGGAGGATACGCAGTATTTT.

V gene TRBV10-2 combines with J gene TRBJ2-5; the D gene is possibly TRBD1 (5 bases). The germline CDR1 and CDR2 sequences are WSHSY and SAAADI. Trimming took 6 bases from V and 1 from J, leaving 12 bases between them. The CDR3 contains 14 residues. CDR3 coding DNA: TGCGCCAGCAGGATACAGGTGGCCCAAGAGACCCAGTACTTC. Translating gives CASRIQVAQETQYF.

This chain connects TRBV3-1 to TRBJ1-4; the D gene is possibly TRBD1 (6 bases). The CDR3 extends over 13 amino acids. Per germline, CDR1 LGHDT and CDR2 YNNKEL (reference sequence). With 8 bases removed from V and 8 bases from J, the gap between germline ends came to 15 bases. The CDR3 DNA sequence: TGTGCCAGCGGGGACACCACCAAAGAAAAACTGTTTTTT. Encoded protein: CASGDTTKEKLFF.

A remark on this clonotype: This may be a read error, as it is one base from a much larger clone. The rearrangement joins TRBV20-1 to TRBJ2-1, with D perhaps given as TRBD1 or TRBD2 (5 bases each). Trimming left V 6 bases short and J 4 bases short, with 16 bases between. Germline assignment: CDR1 DFQATT and CDR2 SNEGSKA (reference sequence). The CDR3 runs 14 residues. The CDR3 loop reads CSAPGRASYNEQFF. The CDR3 coding sequence is TGCAGTGCCCCGGGACGTGCGAGTTACAATGAGCAGTTCTTC.

The V call is TRBV28, the J call TRBJ1-5; D not certain. The ends were cut back, 9 bases at V and 2 bases at J, with 8 bases in the middle. This CDR3 spans 12 amino acids. CDR1 MDHEN and CDR2 SYDVKM come from the germline V gene. DNA of the CDR3: TGTGCCAGTTACATGGGCAATCAGCCCCAGCATTTT. Its protein is CASYMGNQPQHF.

This clonotype has just a few counts. The genes are TRBV20-1 and TRBJ1-4; TRBD1 matches at 7 bases. Germline loops: CDR1 DFQATT, CDR2 SNEGSKA (reference sequence). The CDR3 length is 14 residues. The ends lost 3 bases at V and 7 bases at J; junction bases unmatched: 8. CDR3 sequence: CSARAGTASEKLFF. The CDR3 coding sequence is TGCAGTGCTAGGGCCGGGACAGCCTCTGAAAAACTGTTTTTT.

The DNA for the CDR3 is TGTGCCAGCAGCCAAGATCAACTAGCGGGGGAGACCCAGTACTTC. Protein: CASSQDQLAGETQYF. The J gene is TRBJ2-5, the V gene TRBV4-2; TRBD2 matches at 10 bases. With 0 bases clipped from V and 5 bases from J, the junction kept 3 bases outside the gene matches. Germline V gives CDR1 LGHNA, CDR2 YNFKEQ. The CDR3 covers 15 residues.

The CDR3 DNA is TGCAGTGCTCAGAGGGACACTCGATTCACAGATACGCAGTATTTT. Its protein product is CSAQRDTRFTDTQYF. This chain connects TRBV20-1 to TRBJ2-3; D may be TRBD1 (6 bases). Germline values: CDR1 DFQATT, CDR2 SNEGSKA (reference sequence). Trimming left V 5 bases short and J 2 bases short, with 17 bases between. This CDR3 is built from 15 residues.

V usage is TRBV4-3 and J usage is TRBJ2-1; D gene unclear. Germline V gives CDR1 LGHNA, CDR2 YSLEER. CDR3 size: 13 residues. V was shortened by 0 bases and J by 12 bases, with 12 bases between the two germline ends. CDR3 protein: CASSQDSRSGQFF. The CDR3 nucleotides are TGCGCCAGCAGCCAAGATTCCAGATCTGGGCAGTTCTTC.

This clonotype was observed at least ten times. This chain connects TRBV12-3 or TRBV12-4 to TRBJ2-2; possible D gene TRBD2, 6 bases. V lost 5 bases and J lost 3, with 10 bases in between. This CDR3 region has 14 residues. The CDR3 region is CASSLTGDTGELFF. CDR3 sequence (DNA): TGTGCCAGCAGTCTCACGGGGGACACCGGGGAGCTGTTTTTT.

This chain connects TRBV25-1 to TRBJ2-3; D gene uncertain. The germline V gene has CDR1 MGHDK and CDR2 SYGVNS. Deletions cut 8 bases from V and 1 base from J, with 10 bases between. CDR3 length equals 13 residues. CDR3 loop: CASHFGGTDTQYF. The CDR3 DNA follows: TGTGCCAGCCACTTTGGGGGCACAGATACGCAGTATTTT. The full variable domain, its missing parts supplied by reference TRBV25-1 and TRBJ2-3, is EADIYQTPRYLVIGTGKKITLECSQTMGHDKMYWYQQDPGMELHLIHYSYGVNSTEKGDLSSESTVSRIRTEHFPLTLESARPSHTSQYLCASHFGGTDTQYFGPGTRLTVL.

The chain recombines TRBV4-3 with TRBJ1-2; 8 bases are a match to TRBD1. CDR1 and CDR2 (germline): LGHNA, YSLEER. The junction had 12 bases not matched to a gene; V was cut back by 0 bases and J by 6 bases. This CDR3 region has 17 residues. CDR3 nucleotide sequence: TGCGCCAGCAGCCAAGATGTGCGGACAGGGTTAAGGGATGGCTACACCTTC. Protein sequence: CASSQDVRTGLRDGYTF.

V usage is TRBV10-3 and J usage is TRBJ1-1; D uncertain. The CDR3 loop spans 14 amino acids. V was trimmed by 4 bases and J by 4 bases, leaving 13 bases between them. The germline V gene encodes CDR1 ENHRY and CDR2 SYGVKD. The CDR3 here is CAISGREEGTEAFF. CDR3 nucleotide sequence: TGTGCCATCAGTGGCCGGGAAGAGGGCACTGAAGCTTTCTTT.